The TCR beta chain under discussion was sequenced for a study of beta chain features in type 1 diabetes. Trimming took 3 bases from V and 8 from J; bases not matched to a gene: 9. The CDR3 consists of 15 residues. Germline V gene lookup returns CDR1 SQVTM and CDR2 ANQGSEA. Reverse transcribing all isolated RNA meant expressed TCRB transcripts were sequenced. Measured with immunoSEQ multiplex PCR; TCRdb has only the in-frame clones, and not every one. This table has hundreds of thousands of clones, approximately 30% appearing once. The sequenced material came from naive CD4+ T cells from blood. The chain employs TRBV29-1 and TRBJ2-1, with 11 bases aligning to TRBD1. This receptor was identified in a man younger than 35 in good health. The CDR3 sequence: CSVDFWGQGVDEQFF. The CDR3 coding sequence is TGCAGCGTTGATTTTTGGGGACAGGGGGTGGATGAGCAGTTCTTC.